Sequencing of this T cell receptor (beta chain) was carried out in a study of control samples from healthy donors and cancer patients. The CDR3 loop spans 13 amino acids. Trimming cost V 6 bases and J 8 bases, with 16 bases left between them. CDR1 is MGHDK, CDR2 SYGVNS, per germline. TCRdb's copy holds only in-frame clones and misses some; the assay was immunoSEQ multiplex PCR. This sample has 150,000 or so clones, with roughly 90% found just once. The gene calls are TRBV25-1 and TRBJ1-2, with D unclear. This TCR came from a woman aged 45-65 years in good health. The sequencing sample was made of blood. This CDR3 is CASRTKLHGGYTF. CDR3 bases: TGTGCCAGCAGGACCAAGTTACACGGGGGCTACACCTTC.